Shown below are 29 T cell receptor beta chains from a single sample sequenced in a study of blood T cell repertoires in COVID-19. Libraries were prepared by immunoSEQ multiplex PCR; TCRdb keeps only in-frame clonotypes and omits some of them. The data hold about 160,000 clones, with approximately 78% observed a single time. Sequencing was performed on peripheral blood. The origin of the receptors is a human donor in a cohort sampled during active COVID-19.

The J gene is TRBJ2-1, the V gene TRBV18; D might be TRBD2 (6 bases). This CDR3 is built from 18 residues. The germline V gene encodes CDR1 KGHSH and CDR2 LQKENI. V was cut by 6 bases and J by 3 bases, with 24 bases left in between. The CDR3 region has the DNA TGTGCCAGCTCCCCGAACTTTAGGGCTAGCGAAAACTACAATGAGCAGTTCTTC. This sequence encodes CASSPNFRASENYNEQFF.

The V call is TRBV29-1, the J call TRBJ2-7, with a tentative D call TRBD1 (5 bases). This CDR3 is built from 15 residues. V shed 7 bases and J shed 4 bases, with 23 bases lying between them. Germline CDR1 is SQVTM and CDR2 is ANQGSEA. The CDR3 here is CSAQGGDSAWYEQYF. Here the CDR3 DNA reads TGCAGCGCCCAAGGTGGAGACAGCGCCTGGTACGAGCAGTACTTC.

A note on this clone: One end of the junction fails to match germline, which may point to a read error. This sequence joins TRBV5-1 and TRBJ1-2, with 7 bases aligning to TRBD1. There are 14 residues in the CDR3. Per the germline V gene, CDR1 is SGHRS and CDR2 is YFSETQ. The CDR3 sequence: CASSLELWTGLVQF. The CDR3 DNA reads as TGCGCCAGCAGCTTGGAGCTTTGGACAGGCCTCGTCCAATTC.

This chain uses TRBV7-2 with TRBJ2-3, with 7 bases that match TRBD1. Germline lookup yields CDR1 SGHTA and CDR2 FQGNSA. This CDR3 is 14 amino acids long. V shed 11 bases, J shed 1 base, and the junction held 9 bases outside the gene matches. The CDR3 DNA reads TGTGCCTCTCACAGGGGAAGAGGCACAGATACGCAGTATTTT. This sequence encodes CASHRGRGTDTQYF.

The chain couples TRBV3-1 (or the pseudogene TRBV3-2) to TRBJ2-4, with D unresolved. The CDR3 is 15 amino acids. The V end was cut by 1 base, the J end by 7 bases, with 14 bases between. CDR1 is LGHDT and CDR2 is YNNKEL in the germline V gene (reference sequence). CDR3 sequence: CASSQGFLPRNIQYF. For the CDR3, the DNA is TGTGCCAGCAGCCAAGGGTTCCTCCCGAGGAACATTCAGTACTTC.

The chain joins TRBV7-8 to TRBJ1-2; no definite D call. This CDR3 is built from 16 residues. The germline V gene has CDR1 SGHVS and CDR2 FQNEAQ. V was cut by 5 bases and J by 0 bases, with 16 bases left in between. The CDR3 loop reads CASSPRGGSPNYGYTF. The CDR3 DNA follows: TGTGCCAGCAGCCCCCGCGGAGGAAGTCCTAACTATGGCTACACCTTC.

This clone was observed many times. This sequence joins TRBV5-6 and TRBJ1-1; D is possibly TRBD1 (5 bases). Between the trimmed V and J ends, which lost 5 bases and 5 bases, there was a span of 13 bases. Germline CDR1 is SGHDT and CDR2 is YYEEEE. The CDR3 length is 13 residues. CDR3 loop: CASSPQGGTEAFF. Written as DNA, the CDR3 is TGTGCCAGCAGTCCTCAGGGAGGTACTGAAGCTTTCTTT.

This rearrangement joins TRBV4-3 to TRBJ2-7, with 8 positions matching TRBD2. Germline-derived CDR1 and CDR2 are LGHNA and YSLEER. V was pared by 2 bases and J by 3 bases, with 6 bases of the junction left unmatched. This CDR3 contains 15 residues. DNA for the CDR3: TGCGCCAGCAGCCAAAATGAGCGGGAGCTCTACGAGCAGTACTTC. Protein product: CASSQNERELYEQYF.

This clone was counted a single time. The V call is TRBV7-2, the J call TRBJ1-1, with 8 nucleotides matching TRBD1. The CDR3 runs 16 residues. Germline loops: CDR1 SGHTA, CDR2 FQGNSA. V shed 8 bases and J 2 bases; nucleotides not matched to a gene: 13. CDR3 protein: CASAWAGGPFNTEAFF. CDR3 sequence (DNA): TGTGCCAGCGCCTGGGCAGGGGGCCCATTTAACACTGAAGCTTTCTTT.

The genes are TRBV3-1 (or the pseudogene TRBV3-2) and TRBJ1-1; D unclear. The V gene lost 1 base and the J gene lost 6 bases, with 18 bases spanning the gap. Germline V gene sequence: CDR1 LGHDT, CDR2 YNNKEL (reference sequence). The CDR3 spans 16 residues. The CDR3 coding sequence is TGTGCCAGCAGCCAAGCGATGAGCAGGCAGCTCTCTGAAGCTTTCTTT. Residues: CASSQAMSRQLSEAFF.

CDR3 sequence (DNA): TGTGCCAGCAGTTTACTCGGGGAGCACACAGATACGCAGTATTTT. Amino acid sequence: CASSLLGEHTDTQYF. This chain connects TRBV27 to TRBJ2-3; TRBD2 is a possible D gene (5 bases). The CDR3 is made up of 15 amino acids. Germline V CDR1 and CDR2: MNHEY, SMNVEV (reference sequence). Trimming stripped 2 bases from V and 2 bases from J, with 11 bases between.

This clone has just one count. The chain links TRBV28 to TRBJ2-7; tentative D call: TRBD2 (6 bases). Germline V gives CDR1 MDHEN, CDR2 SYDVKM. V was trimmed by 2 bases and J by 2 bases, leaving 13 bases between them. This CDR3 comprises 15 residues. The chain's CDR3 is CASSLEIKRAYEQYF. CDR3 bases: TGTGCCAGCAGTTTAGAGATCAAGCGGGCCTACGAGCAGTACTTC.

The chain combines TRBV29-1 with TRBJ2-7; D possibly corresponds to TRBD1 (6 bases). The CDR3 extends over 12 amino acids. Germline CDR1 SQVTM, CDR2 ANQGSEA. V was trimmed by 6 bases and J by 2 bases, leaving 11 bases between them. This chain's CDR3 is CSVQGPPYEQYF. DNA of the CDR3: TGCAGCGTCCAGGGGCCGCCCTACGAGCAGTACTTC.

There are a few counts of this clone. The chain recombines TRBV19 with TRBJ2-1, with TRBD2 identical over 12 bases. The CDR3 contains 15 residues. Germline CDR1 is LNHDA and CDR2 is SQIVND (reference sequence). J gave up 6 bases and V 5 bases, and 5 bases lay outside the gene matches. In nucleotides, the CDR3 is TGTGCCAGTAGTTCCCGACTAGCGGGAGCCAATGAGCAGTTCTTC. This codes for CASSSRLAGANEQFF.

The rearrangement joins TRBV7-9 to TRBJ1-1, with 9 positions matching TRBD1. The V gene end was trimmed by 3 bases and the J gene end by 0 bases; junction bases not matched to a gene: 5. The germline gives CDR1 SEHNR, CDR2 FQNEAQ (reference sequence). CDR3 length equals 16 residues. The CDR3 region is CASSFGDRVMNTEAFF. In DNA, the CDR3 is TGTGCCAGCAGCTTTGGGGACAGGGTCATGAACACTGAAGCTTTCTTT. The entire variable domain, with the rest obtained from reference TRBV7-9 and TRBJ1-1, is as follows: DTGVSQNPRHKITKRGQNVTFRCDPISEHNRLYWYRQTLGQGPEFLTYFQNEAQLEKSRLLSDRFSAERPKGSFSTLEIQRTEQGDSAMYLCASSFGDRVMNTEAFFGQGTRLTVV.

This clone was observed a single time. The rearrangement uses TRBV27 and TRBJ1-5, with D perhaps TRBD1 (5 bases). The CDR3 is made up of 14 amino acids. Germline CDR1 MNHEY, CDR2 SMNVEV (reference sequence). Trimming pared 5 bases from V and 6 bases from J, leaving 14 bases between. This CDR3 reads CASSPLGGLQPQHF. CDR3 in DNA: TGTGCCAGCAGTCCGCTGGGGGGACTTCAGCCCCAGCATTTT.

The chain links TRBV30 to TRBJ2-3, with a tentative D call TRBD2 (5 bases). The V end was cut by 6 bases, the J end by 1 base, with 17 bases between. This CDR3 spans 15 amino acids. Per the germline V gene, CDR1 is GTSNPN and CDR2 is SVGIG (reference sequence). The CDR3 region is CACPRTGRGTDTQYF. The CDR3 region has the DNA TGTGCCTGCCCCCGGACTGGGCGGGGCACAGATACGCAGTATTTT.

This clone was detected only a few times. The CDR3 DNA follows: TGTGCCAGTCAGGTTGGCAGGCCCAACTATGGCTACACCTTC. It is translated as CASQVGRPNYGYTF. This chain uses TRBV19 with TRBJ1-2, with D unclear. Per the germline V gene, CDR1 is LNHDA and CDR2 is SQIVND (reference sequence). There are 14 residues in the CDR3. V was cut by 8 bases and J by 2 bases, with 15 bases left in between.

The chain employs TRBV10-3 and TRBJ2-3, with 9 nucleotides matching TRBD1. The V gene end was trimmed by 6 bases and the J gene end by 4 bases; junction bases not matched to a gene: 5. The germline CDR1 and CDR2 sequences are ENHRY and SYGVKD. The CDR3 is 14 residues long. The CDR3 DNA reads TGTGCCATCAGGAAGGGGACAGGGTCAGATACGCAGTATTTT. This codes for CAIRKGTGSDTQYF.

The gene calls are TRBV2 and TRBJ2-5, with D possibly matching TRBD2 (5 bases). CDR1 SNHLY and CDR2 FYNNEI come from the germline V gene. V lost 6 bases, J lost 14 bases, and 16 bases lay in between. The CDR3 extends over 11 amino acids. CDR3 protein: CASSSSGYSYF. The CDR3 region has the DNA TGTGCCAGCAGCTCGTCGGGATACTCATACTTC.

The chain joins TRBV10-2 to TRBJ2-1; TRBD2 aligns across 9 bases. Germline assignment: CDR1 WSHSY and CDR2 SAAADI. The V gene end was trimmed by 3 bases and the J gene end by 0 bases; junction bases not matched to a gene: 6. The CDR3 covers 17 residues. CDR3 nucleotide sequence: TGCGCCAGCAGTGACCGAGGGCGGGAGGGCTCCTACAATGAGCAGTTCTTC. It translates to CASSDRGREGSYNEQFF.

The chain combines TRBV7-2 with TRBJ2-5, with 7 bases aligning to TRBD2. V shed 1 base, J shed 5 bases, and the junction held 10 bases outside the gene matches. CDR3 size: 16 residues. The germline V gene has CDR1 SGHTA and CDR2 FQGNSA. Here the CDR3 DNA reads TGTGCCAGCAGCTTAGATGGGTGGGGGACTATTGAGACCCAGTACTTC. Translating gives CASSLDGWGTIETQYF.

The chain uses TRBV6-5 and TRBJ1-1, with 9 bases lining up with TRBD1. There are 14 residues in the CDR3. The germline V gene has CDR1 MNHEY and CDR2 SVGAGI. J gave up 2 bases and V 6 bases, and 4 bases lay outside the gene matches. The DNA of the CDR3 is TGTGCCAGCAGGGGGACAGGGACCAACACTGAAGCTTTCTTT. As protein: CASRGTGTNTEAFF.

The CDR3 nucleotides read TGTGCCAGCGTAGTAGAATATGGTGAAGCTTTCTTT. Its translation: CASVVEYGEAFF. The chain has TRBV28 and TRBJ1-1, with D hard to call. The CDR3 consists of 12 residues. V was shortened by 8 bases and J by 7 bases, with 14 bases between the two germline ends. Germline V gives CDR1 MDHEN, CDR2 SYDVKM.

This chain joins TRBV15 and TRBJ2-7, with a tentative D call TRBD1 (6 bases). The CDR3 consists of 15 residues. The germline gives CDR1 LNHNV, CDR2 YYDKDF (reference sequence). V lost 3 bases to trimming and J lost 6 bases, with 18 bases between them. The CDR3 DNA sequence: TGTGCCACCAGCAGTTCCAGGGGTAATATGATCGAGCAGTACTTC. It specifies CATSSSRGNMIEQYF.

This chain connects TRBV29-1 to TRBJ1-1; D perhaps matches TRBD1 (6 bases). Germline-derived CDR1 and CDR2 are SQVTM and ANQGSEA. Trimming took off 6 bases at V and 6 bases at J, with 20 bases between the two ends. The CDR3 extends over 14 amino acids. The DNA for the CDR3 is TGCAGCGTATTTCAACAGGGTAGTCGCGCTGAAGCTTTCTTT. This encodes CSVFQQGSRAEAFF.

The gene calls are TRBV19 and TRBJ2-3, with a possible D match to TRBD2 (6 bases). Germline lookup yields CDR1 LNHDA and CDR2 SQIVND (reference sequence). The CDR3 is 14 residues long. Trimming shortened V by 3 bases and J by 1 base, and 8 bases separated the two germline ends. The DNA for the CDR3 is TGTGCCAGTAGTATCACGGGAGGCACAGATACGCAGTATTTT. It is translated as CASSITGGTDTQYF.

The chain couples TRBV28 to TRBJ2-3; D not certain. The CDR3 is made up of 16 amino acids. Germline CDR1 and CDR2: MDHEN and SYDVKM. Trimming shortened V by 2 bases and J by 2 bases, and 14 bases separated the two germline ends. The chain's CDR3 is CASSLTPGGHTDTQYF. CDR3 nucleotide sequence: TGTGCCAGCAGTTTAACCCCTGGCGGCCACACAGATACGCAGTATTTT.

The chain recombines TRBV9 with TRBJ2-3; 12 nucleotides agree with TRBD2. V shed 1 base and J 3 bases; nucleotides not matched to a gene: 0. The CDR3 contains 15 residues. CDR1 and CDR2 (germline): SGDLS, YYNGEE. The CDR3 DNA sequence: TGTGCCAGCAGCGTACTAGCGGGAGGGACAGATACGCAGTATTTT. It codes for CASSVLAGGTDTQYF.